This T cell receptor (beta chain) was profiled in a study of blood T cell repertoires in COVID-19. Clones were sequenced by immunoSEQ multiplex PCR, and TCRdb holds only the in-frame ones, with some missing. The sample lists around 150,000 clones, more than 85% occurring once. This clone was recorded only once. The CDR3 is 17 residues long. Germline assignment: CDR1 SGHTA and CDR2 FQGTGA. Trimming cost V 5 bases and J 0 bases, with 16 bases left between them. The sample was peripheral blood. J is TRBJ2-2 and V is TRBV7-3; a weak D match, TRBD2 (6 bases). The sequence was collected from a woman aged 55-69 years with COVID-19, enrolled during active disease. The CDR3 nucleotides are TGTGCCAGCAGCCCCCCTGGAGGGTCCGCGAACACCGGGGAGCTGTTTTTT. As protein: CASSPPGGSANTGELFF.